At least ten counts were recorded for the clone carrying this T cell receptor beta chain. This specimen belongs to a study of T-cell reconstitution after alpha-beta-depleted transplantation in children. Unique molecular identifiers were built into the TCRbeta library. TCRdb processed the PCR reads anew with MiXCR; each CDR3 protein has one entry. The sample includes roughly 590,000 distinct CDR3 sequences, around a sixth seen only once; the top ten take 1.1%. With 9 bases clipped from V and 0 bases from J, the junction kept 6 bases outside the gene matches. CDR1 and CDR2 from the germline V gene are ENHRY and SYGVKD. This CDR3 region has 14 residues.

This chain joins TRBV10-3 and TRBJ1-1; TRBD1 matches 8 bases. The TCR sequence derives from a human donor who donated a stem cell graft to a child with acute myeloid leukemia. Sequenced here: PBMCs from the stem cell graft donor, sampled from the stem cell graft. This chain's CDR3 is CAIGQGGMNTEAFF. The CDR3, as DNA: TGTGCCATTGGACAGGGAGGGATGAACACTGAAGCTTTCTTT.